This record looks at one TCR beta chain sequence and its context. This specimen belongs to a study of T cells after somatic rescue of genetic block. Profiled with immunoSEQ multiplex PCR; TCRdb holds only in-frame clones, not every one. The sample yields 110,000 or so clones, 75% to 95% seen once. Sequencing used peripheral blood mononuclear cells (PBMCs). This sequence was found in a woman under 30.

CDR3 sequence (DNA): TGTGCCATCAGTTCCGCTAGCGGGGGGGCAGAGACCCAGTACTTC. Its translation is CAISSASGGAETQYF. The chain is built from TRBV10-3 and TRBJ2-5; 12 nucleotides align to TRBD2. CDR1 and CDR2 (germline): ENHRY, SYGVKD. The J segment lost 4 bases and the V segment lost 5 bases, leaving 5 bases of the junction unmatched. CDR3 length equals 15 residues.